Below, 8 T cell receptor beta chains from the same sample are listed, as sequenced in a study of T cell responses to AZD1222 COVID-19 vaccine. Produced via immunoSEQ multiplex PCR; TCRdb's table is partial and in-frame only. Found here are over 150,000 clones, roughly 91% of them singletons; the top ten hold more than 0.85%. The starting material was peripheral blood, obtained 28 days after the second dose of the MenACWY control vaccine. These receptors were collected from an adult who received the MenACWY meningococcal vaccine as a control.

The CDR3 loop reads CASRFGPRQPQHF. The CDR3 DNA reads TGTGCCAGCAGATTTGGACCCAGACAGCCCCAGCATTTT. The chain employs TRBV28 and TRBJ1-5; D is unclear. This CDR3 comprises 13 residues. The germline CDR1 and CDR2 sequences are MDHEN and SYDVKM. V dropped 6 bases and J dropped 7 bases, with 13 bases sitting between them.

The chain is built from TRBV24-1 and TRBJ1-6; D gene uncertain. Per germline, CDR1 KGHDR and CDR2 SFDVKD. This CDR3 region has 16 residues. V lost 7 bases to trimming and J lost 9 bases, with 21 bases between them. The CDR3 reads CATRYPGIPGRSPLHF. In nucleotides, the CDR3 is TGTGCCACCAGATATCCCGGGATCCCCGGACGTTCACCCCTCCACTTT.

The chain has TRBV27 and TRBJ1-6; D ambiguous. Deletions cut 6 bases from V and 7 bases from J, with 13 bases between. Germline V gene sequence: CDR1 MNHEY, CDR2 SMNVEV (reference sequence). The CDR3 runs 14 residues. The CDR3 protein is CASSPNSPNSPLHF. The CDR3 bases are TGTGCCAGCAGCCCTAATAGTCCGAATTCACCCCTCCACTTT.

This chain connects TRBV27 to TRBJ1-5; D is ambiguous. The germline V gene encodes CDR1 MNHEY and CDR2 SMNVEV (reference sequence). The CDR3 sequence is 12 residues long. Trimming took off 8 bases at V and 9 bases at J, with 14 bases between the two ends. CDR3 amino acids: CASRAAGGPQHF. The CDR3 DNA sequence: TGTGCCAGCCGGGCAGCGGGTGGGCCCCAGCATTTT.

This clone showed up just once. The rearrangement uses TRBV5-5 and TRBJ1-2, with 10 bases matching TRBD1. The CDR3 runs 15 residues. CDR1 is SGHKS and CDR2 is YYEKEE in the germline V gene (reference sequence). The trim removed 2 bases at V and 8 bases at J, leaving 9 bases unmatched. The CDR3 coding sequence is TGTGCCAGCAGCTTAGGAGACAGGGGGCAGGGAGGCTACACCTTC. Translated: CASSLGDRGQGGYTF.

J is TRBJ2-7 and V is TRBV9; 7 bases map to TRBD2. V shed 4 bases, J shed 1 base, and the junction held 5 bases outside the gene matches. Germline V lookup: CDR1 SGDLS, CDR2 YYNGEE. CDR3 length: 14 residues. CDR3 sequence (DNA): TGTGCCAGCAGCCAGGGAGGGTCGTCCTACGAGCAGTACTTC. Translating it yields CASSQGGSSYEQYF.

The rearrangement uses TRBV28 and TRBJ1-5, with D maybe TRBD1 (5 bases). Germline V gene sequence: CDR1 MDHEN, CDR2 SYDVKM. The CDR3 totals 12 residues. Trimming pared 4 bases from V and 9 bases from J, leaving 10 bases between. CDR3 in amino acids: CASSSGGTPQHF. The DNA of the CDR3 is TGTGCCAGCAGTTCCGGGGGGACGCCCCAGCATTTT.

The CDR3 loop is CASSLQGSNQPQHF. DNA of the CDR3: TGTGCCAGCAGCCTTCAGGGTAGCAATCAGCCCCAGCATTTT. The chain couples TRBV7-2 to TRBJ1-5; D may be TRBD1 (5 bases). Per germline, CDR1 SGHTA and CDR2 FQGNSA. The ends were cut back, 5 bases at V and 0 bases at J, with 8 bases in the middle. The CDR3 is made up of 14 amino acids.